This T cell receptor (beta chain) was identified in a study of CD8 T cells in Susac syndrome. Reverse transcription of roughly 0.45 to 1 ug RNA used random hexamers. TCRdb independently ran MiXCR on the immunoSEQ multiplex PCR reads; one entry per CDR3 protein. The data hold 100,000 to 150,000 distinct CDR3 sequences, with about 95% observed a single time. The CDR3 totals 10 residues. CDR1 is SEHNR, CDR2 FQNEAQ, per germline (reference sequence). Between the trimmed V and J ends, which lost 5 bases and 6 bases, there was a span of 5 bases. Sample: CD4+ T cells from PBMCs. The origin of this receptor is a human donor in good health. The chain joins TRBV7-9 to TRBJ2-7; D gene ambiguous. The CDR3 DNA sequence: TGTGCCAGCAGCCTCAGCGAGCAGTACTTC. Its protein is CASSLSEQYF.